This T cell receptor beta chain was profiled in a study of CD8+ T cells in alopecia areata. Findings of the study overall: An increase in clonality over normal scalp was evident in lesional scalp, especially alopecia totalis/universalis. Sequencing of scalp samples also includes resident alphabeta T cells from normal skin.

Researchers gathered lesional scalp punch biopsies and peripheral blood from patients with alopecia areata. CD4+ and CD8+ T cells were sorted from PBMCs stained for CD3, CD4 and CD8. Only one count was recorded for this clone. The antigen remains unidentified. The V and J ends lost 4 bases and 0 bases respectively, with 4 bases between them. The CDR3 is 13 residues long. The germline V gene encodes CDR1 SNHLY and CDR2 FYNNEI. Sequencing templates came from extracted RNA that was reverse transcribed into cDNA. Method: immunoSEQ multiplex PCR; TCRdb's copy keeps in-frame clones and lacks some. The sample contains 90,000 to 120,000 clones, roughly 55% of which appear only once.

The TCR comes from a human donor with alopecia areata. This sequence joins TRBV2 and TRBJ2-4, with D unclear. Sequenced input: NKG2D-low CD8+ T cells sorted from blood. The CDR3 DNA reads TGTGCCAGCAGTGGACTAGCCAAAAACATTCAGTACTTC. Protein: CASSGLAKNIQYF.